These T cell receptor beta chains were read from a single sample in a study of T cell clusters in autoimmune cytopenias. Reanalyzing the multiplex PCR reads, TCRdb keeps one entry per CDR3 protein, without DNA. Its table records under 11,000 distinct CDR3 sequences. Separately, the same data were catalogued under a study of T cell repertoires in aging, cancer and after chemotherapy.

The sequenced sample consisted of peripheral blood. The receptors were gathered from a human donor in good health. Both conserved end residues are part of each CDR3. Expanded clones get a size class; other rows say once, few or many, or leave the size out.

J gene	V gene	clone size	CDR3 protein
TRBJ2-7	TRBV29-1	medium-sized	CSVSLAASYEQYF
TRBJ2-1	TRBV30	.	CAWSRASYRARNEQFF
TRBJ2-7	TRBV6-5	medium-sized	CASSDPSASSYEQYF
TRBJ1-1	TRBV6-2/TRBV6-3	.	CASSLRSGGRLNTEAFF
TRBJ1-1	TRBV12-3/TRBV12-4	.	CASRRTGDTEAFF
TRBJ2-5	TRBV11-1	.	CASSLSGETQYF
TRBJ2-7	TRBV18	.	CASSPLSSGNEQYF
TRBJ2-7	TRBV5-6	.	CASSVRGPYEQYF
TRBJ2-1	TRBV6-5	.	CASTPDSYNEQFF
TRBJ2-1	TRBV29-1	medium-sized	CSVIWREALSYNEQFF
TRBJ2-7	TRBV18	.	CASSPQSTSSYEQYF
TRBJ1-2	TRBV7-9	.	CASSLTLGVRYGYTF
TRBJ2-2	TRBV5-6	.	CASSLAGALNTGELFF
TRBJ1-5	TRBV6-2/TRBV6-3	.	CASSYPDRGRGPQHF
TRBJ1-3	TRBV18	.	CASSRGEVTPFSGNTIYF
TRBJ1-5	TRBV6-1	.	CASSYLTVDQPQHF
TRBJ2-1	TRBV6-5	.	CASSYLPRGSSYNEQFF
TRBJ2-1	TRBV7-9	.	CASSLTRDGSKEFF
TRBJ1-2	TRBV6-5	.	CASSYRAGQGEGYGYTF
TRBJ1-4	TRBV18	medium-sized	CASSPGEGEKLFF
TRBJ2-2	TRBV7-6	medium-sized	CASSLVRQGDTGELFF
TRBJ2-7	TRBV19	.	CASRIAGGPTWQFF
TRBJ2-3	TRBV18	medium-sized	CASSPPGGRTDTQYF
TRBJ2-7	TRBV30	.	CAWSVHGRGNFYEQYF
TRBJ2-5	TRBV6-5	.	CASSYSMARQETQYF
TRBJ2-5	TRBV7-9	.	CASSLGTGATETQYF
TRBJ2-1	TRBV20-1	.	CSARSGKVPYNEQFF